This T cell receptor (beta chain) comes out of a study of T cell responses to AZD1222 COVID-19 vaccine. Produced via immunoSEQ multiplex PCR; TCRdb's table is partial and in-frame only. The sample records about 60,000 clones, 85% being singletons. Trimming shortened V by 5 bases and J by 3 bases, and 13 bases separated the two germline ends. In germline, CDR1 is MNHEY, CDR2 SVGAGI. This CDR3 spans 14 amino acids. Here the sequenced sample was peripheral blood, taken on day 0 of AZD1222 vaccination. The origin of this receptor is an adult in good health. The chain recombines TRBV6-5 with TRBJ1-1; the D gene is possibly TRBD1 (6 bases). The CDR3 sequence: CASSRRGGDTEAFF. CDR3 bases: TGTGCCAGCAGTCGCAGGGGAGGGGACACTGAAGCTTTCTTT.